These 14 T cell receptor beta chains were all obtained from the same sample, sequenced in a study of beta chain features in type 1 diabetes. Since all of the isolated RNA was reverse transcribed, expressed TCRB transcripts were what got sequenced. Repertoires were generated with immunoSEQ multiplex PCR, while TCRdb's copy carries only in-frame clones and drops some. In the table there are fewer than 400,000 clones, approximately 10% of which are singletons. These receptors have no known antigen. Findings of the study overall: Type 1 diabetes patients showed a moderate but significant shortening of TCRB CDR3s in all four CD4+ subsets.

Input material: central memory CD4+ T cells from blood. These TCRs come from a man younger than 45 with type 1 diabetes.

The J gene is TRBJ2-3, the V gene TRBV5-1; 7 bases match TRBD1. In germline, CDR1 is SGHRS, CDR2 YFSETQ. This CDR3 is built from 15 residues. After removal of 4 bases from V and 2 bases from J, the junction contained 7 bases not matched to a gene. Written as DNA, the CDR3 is TGCGCCAGCAGCGGGACAGTAGTAAACACAGATACGCAGTATTTT. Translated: CASSGTVVNTDTQYF. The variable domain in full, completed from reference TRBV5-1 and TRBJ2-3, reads KAGVTQTPRYLIKTRGQQVTLSCSPISGHRSVSWYQQTPGQGLQFLFEYFSETQRNKGNFPGRFSGRQFSNSRSEMNVSTLELGDSALYLCASSGTVVNTDTQYFGPGTRLTVL.

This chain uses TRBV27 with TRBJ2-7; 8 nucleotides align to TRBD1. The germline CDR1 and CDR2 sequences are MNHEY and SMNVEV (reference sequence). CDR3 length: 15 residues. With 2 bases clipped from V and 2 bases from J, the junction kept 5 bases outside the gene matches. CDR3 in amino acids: CASSLSDRGAYEQYF. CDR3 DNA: TGTGCCAGCAGTTTAAGTGACAGGGGAGCCTACGAGCAGTACTTC.

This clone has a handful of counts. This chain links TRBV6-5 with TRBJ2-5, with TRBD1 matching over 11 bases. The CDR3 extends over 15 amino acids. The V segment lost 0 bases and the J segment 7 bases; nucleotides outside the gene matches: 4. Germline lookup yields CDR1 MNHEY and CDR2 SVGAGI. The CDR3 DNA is TGTGCCAGCAGTTACTCTGGACAGGGGGCCGGGACCCAGTACTTC. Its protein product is CASSYSGQGAGTQYF.

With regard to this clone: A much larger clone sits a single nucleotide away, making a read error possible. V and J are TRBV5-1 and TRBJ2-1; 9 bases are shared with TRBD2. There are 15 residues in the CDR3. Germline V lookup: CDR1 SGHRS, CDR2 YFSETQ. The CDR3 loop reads CARSPVAGGYNEQFF. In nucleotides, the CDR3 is TGCGCCCGCAGCCCGGTGGCGGGGGGGTACAATGAGCAGTTCTTC. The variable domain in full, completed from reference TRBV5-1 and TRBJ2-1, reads KAGVTQTPRYLIKTRGQQVTLSCSPISGHRSVSWYQQTPGQGLQFLFEYFSETQRNKGNFPGRFSGRQFSNSRSEMNVSTLELGDSALYLCARSPVAGGYNEQFFGPGTRLTVL.

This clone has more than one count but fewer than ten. CDR3 DNA sequence: TGTGCCAGCAGCAATCAACAGGGGCAAAGCACAGATACGCAGTATTTT. It is translated as CASSNQQGQSTDTQYF. The chain is built from TRBV7-2 and TRBJ2-3, with 7 positions matching TRBD1. Germline V gene data show CDR1 as SGHTA and CDR2 as FQGNSA. Trimming at V came to 5 bases and at J to 0 bases, leaving 8 bases not matched to a gene. The CDR3 loop spans 16 amino acids.

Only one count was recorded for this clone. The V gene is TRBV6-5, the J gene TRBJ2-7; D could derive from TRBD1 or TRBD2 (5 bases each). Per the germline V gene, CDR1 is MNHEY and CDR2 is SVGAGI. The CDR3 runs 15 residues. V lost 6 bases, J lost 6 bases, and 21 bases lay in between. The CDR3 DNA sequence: TGTGCCAGCAGGCGGACGGGGCTTTCTTTCGGCGAGCAGTACTTC. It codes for CASRRTGLSFGEQYF.

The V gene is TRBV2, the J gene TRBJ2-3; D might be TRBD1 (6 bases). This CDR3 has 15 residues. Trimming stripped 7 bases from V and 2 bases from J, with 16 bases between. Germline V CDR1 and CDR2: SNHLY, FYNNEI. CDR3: CASTGQSSITDTQYF. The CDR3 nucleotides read TGTGCCAGCACCGGACAGAGTTCTATCACAGATACGCAGTATTTT. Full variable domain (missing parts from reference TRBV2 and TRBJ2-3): EPEVTQTPSHQVTQMGQEVILRCVPISNHLYFYWYRQILGQKVEFLVSFYNNEISEKSEIFDDQFSVERPDGSNFTLKIRSTKLEDSAMYFCASTGQSSITDTQYFGPGTRLTVL.

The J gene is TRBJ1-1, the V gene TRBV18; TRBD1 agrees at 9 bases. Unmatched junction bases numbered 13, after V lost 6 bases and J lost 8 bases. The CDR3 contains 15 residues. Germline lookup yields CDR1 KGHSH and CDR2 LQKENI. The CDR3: CASSLSGQGYVEAFF. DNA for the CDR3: TGTGCCAGCTCCCTGTCGGGACAGGGCTATGTGGAAGCTTTCTTT.

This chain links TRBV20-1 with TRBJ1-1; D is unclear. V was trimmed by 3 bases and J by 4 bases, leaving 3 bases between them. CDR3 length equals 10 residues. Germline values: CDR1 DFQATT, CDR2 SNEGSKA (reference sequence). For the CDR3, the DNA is TGCAGTGCTAGTGCCACTGAAGCTTTCTTT. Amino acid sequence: CSASATEAFF.

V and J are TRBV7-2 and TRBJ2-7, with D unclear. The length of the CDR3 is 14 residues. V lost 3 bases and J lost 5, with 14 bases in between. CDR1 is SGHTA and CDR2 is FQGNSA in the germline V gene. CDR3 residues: CASSFGWKGNEQYF. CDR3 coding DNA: TGTGCCAGCAGCTTCGGATGGAAAGGGAACGAGCAGTACTTC.

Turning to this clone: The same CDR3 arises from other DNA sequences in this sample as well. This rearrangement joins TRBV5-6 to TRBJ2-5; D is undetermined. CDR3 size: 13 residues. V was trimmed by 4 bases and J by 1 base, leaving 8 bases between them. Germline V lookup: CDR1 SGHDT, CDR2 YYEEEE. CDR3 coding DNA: TGTGCCAGCAGCCCTGGCCCCCAAGAGACCCAGTACTTC. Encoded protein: CASSPGPQETQYF.

CDR3 residues: CASSSGTLGLDNQPQHF. The CDR3 DNA is TGTGCCAGCAGTTCCGGGACACTCGGTCTAGACAATCAGCCCCAGCATTTT. This chain uses TRBV27 with TRBJ1-5, with a tentative D call TRBD1 (6 bases). With 4 bases removed from V and 3 bases from J, the gap between germline ends came to 19 bases. Per germline, CDR1 MNHEY and CDR2 SMNVEV (reference sequence). CDR3 size: 17 residues.

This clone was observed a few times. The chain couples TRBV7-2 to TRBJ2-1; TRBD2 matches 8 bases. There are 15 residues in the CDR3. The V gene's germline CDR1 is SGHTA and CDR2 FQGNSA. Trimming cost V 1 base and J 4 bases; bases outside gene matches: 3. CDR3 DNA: TGTGCCAGCAGCTTAGAACTAGCGGCTTACAATGAGCAGTTCTTC. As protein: CASSLELAAYNEQFF.

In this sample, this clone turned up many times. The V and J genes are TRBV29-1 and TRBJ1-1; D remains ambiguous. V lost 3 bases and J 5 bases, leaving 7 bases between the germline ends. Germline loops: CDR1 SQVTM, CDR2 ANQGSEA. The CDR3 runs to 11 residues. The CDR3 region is CSVEDVTEAFF. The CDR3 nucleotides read TGCAGCGTTGAGGACGTAACTGAAGCTTTCTTT.